This TCR beta chain was identified in a study of naive and memory T cell subsets. Study findings and constraints: The RNA method is potentially sensitive to activation and differentiation changes.

The sample holds a few counts of this clonotype. Its cognate antigen is unknown. The V segment lost 8 bases and the J segment 4 bases; nucleotides outside the gene matches: 2. This CDR3 has 12 amino acids. Germline V CDR1 and CDR2: MNHEY, SVGAGI. Four PCR rounds used nested alpha and beta constant region primers plus the SP2 primer. Reverse transcription of blood and skin TCR RNA was primed at alpha and beta constant regions. TCRdb re-analysed the 5' RACE reads in MiXCR, keeping a single row per CDR3 protein. Seen here are tens of thousands of distinct CDR3 sequences, 7% to 8.5% observed once, and the top ten hold 8.5% to 10%. TCR cDNA received a 3' ligated oligonucleotide that carried a UMI. Whole blood, about 2.5 ml, came from adult healthy volunteers. Reverse transcription used DNase-treated unsorted total RNA, aiming for about 1 to 1000 ng.

The TCR sequence derives from a male donor in good health. The chain employs TRBV6-5 and TRBJ1-3; 7 positions match TRBD1. CDR3 DNA: TGTGCCAGCCGGGGACAGGGAAACACCATATATTTT. This sequence encodes CASRGQGNTIYF.